The present entry profiles one TCR beta chain with its context. From approximately 450 ng total RNA, TCR beta cDNA was generated with a primer in the constant region. TCR beta libraries came from three nested multiplex PCR rounds using slightly modified ARM-PCR. The first two PCR rounds used TRBV1-TRBV30 primers with a Cbeta primer, 9 to 11 cycles each. TCRdb re-called the multiplex PCR reads with MiXCR, one entry per CDR3 protein. The profile shows 45,000 or so distinct CDR3 sequences, more than 70% of them singletons. The CDR3 runs to 18 residues. Germline values: CDR1 SGHNT, CDR2 YYREEE (reference sequence). J was trimmed by 3 bases and V by 7 bases; bases with no gene match: 17. This record comes from a study of tumor-infiltrating lymphocytes in primary liver carcinoma. Whole-study context: The patients, men and women alike, were aged 30 to 69 years.

Scientists recovered RNA and DNA together from roughly 20-30 mg of unsorted bulk tissue. This TCR was recovered from a woman aged 30 to 39 with primary liver carcinoma and hepatitis B virus infection. The rearrangement joins TRBV5-4 to TRBJ2-3, with 10 nucleotides matching TRBD2. Sequenced input: tumor-adjacent normal liver tissue. The CDR3 DNA sequence: TGTGCCAGCGGTAACACGGCGGCTAGCGGGAGTCGGACAGATACGCAGTATTTT. Protein: CASGNTAASGSRTDTQYF.